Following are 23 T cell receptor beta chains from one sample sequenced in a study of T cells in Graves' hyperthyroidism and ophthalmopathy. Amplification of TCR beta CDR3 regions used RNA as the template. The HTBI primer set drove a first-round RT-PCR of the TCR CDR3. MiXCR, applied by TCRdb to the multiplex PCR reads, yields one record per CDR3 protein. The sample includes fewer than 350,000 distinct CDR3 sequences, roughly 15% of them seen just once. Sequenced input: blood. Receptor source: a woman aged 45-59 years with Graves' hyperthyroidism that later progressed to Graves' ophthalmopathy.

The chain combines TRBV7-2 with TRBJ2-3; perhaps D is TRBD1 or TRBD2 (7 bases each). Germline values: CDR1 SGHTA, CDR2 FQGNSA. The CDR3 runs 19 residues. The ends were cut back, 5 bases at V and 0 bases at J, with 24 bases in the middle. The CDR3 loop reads CASSGRQGGGGRSTDTQYF. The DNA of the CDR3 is TGTGCCAGCAGCGGCCGACAGGGAGGGGGTGGCCGAAGCACAGATACGCAGTATTTT.

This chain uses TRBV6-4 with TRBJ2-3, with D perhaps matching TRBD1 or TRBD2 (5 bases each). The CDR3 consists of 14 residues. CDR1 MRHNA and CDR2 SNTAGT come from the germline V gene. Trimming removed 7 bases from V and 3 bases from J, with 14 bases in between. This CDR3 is CASIQVRGTDTQYF. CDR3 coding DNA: TGTGCCAGCATACAGGTCAGAGGGACAGATACGCAGTATTTT.

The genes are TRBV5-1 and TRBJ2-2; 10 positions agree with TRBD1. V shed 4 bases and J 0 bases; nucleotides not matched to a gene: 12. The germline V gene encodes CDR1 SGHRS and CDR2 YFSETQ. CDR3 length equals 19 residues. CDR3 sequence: CASSERTGGGKANTGELFF. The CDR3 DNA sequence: TGCGCCAGCAGCGAAAGGACAGGGGGAGGGAAAGCGAACACCGGGGAGCTGTTTTTT.

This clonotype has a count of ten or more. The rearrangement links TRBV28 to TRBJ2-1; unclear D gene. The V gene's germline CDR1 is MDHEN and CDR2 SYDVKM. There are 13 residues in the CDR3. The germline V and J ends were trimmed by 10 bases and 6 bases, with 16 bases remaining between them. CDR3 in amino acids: CANSPLDRNEQFF. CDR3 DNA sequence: TGTGCCAACTCCCCCCTCGACCGCAATGAGCAGTTCTTC.

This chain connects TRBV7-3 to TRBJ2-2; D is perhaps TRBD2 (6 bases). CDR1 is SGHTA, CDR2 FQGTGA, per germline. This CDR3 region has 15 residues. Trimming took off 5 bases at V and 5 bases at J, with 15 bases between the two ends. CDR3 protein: CASSISDAGTGELFF. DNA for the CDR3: TGTGCCAGCAGCATATCGGACGCGGGGACCGGGGAGCTGTTTTTT.

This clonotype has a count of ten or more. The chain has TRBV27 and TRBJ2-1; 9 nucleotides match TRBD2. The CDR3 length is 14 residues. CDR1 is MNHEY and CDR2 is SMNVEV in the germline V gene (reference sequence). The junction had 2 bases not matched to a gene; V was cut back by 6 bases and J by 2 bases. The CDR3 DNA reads TGTGCCAGCAGGGCTAGCGGGACCTACAATGAGCAGTTCTTC. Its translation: CASRASGTYNEQFF.

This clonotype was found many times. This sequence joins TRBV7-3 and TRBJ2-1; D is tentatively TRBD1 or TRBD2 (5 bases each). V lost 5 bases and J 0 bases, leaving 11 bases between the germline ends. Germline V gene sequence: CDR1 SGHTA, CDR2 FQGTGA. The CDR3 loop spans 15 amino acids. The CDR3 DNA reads TGTGCCAGCAGCCCTGGGGGTAGCTCCTACAATGAGCAGTTCTTC. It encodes CASSPGGSSYNEQFF.

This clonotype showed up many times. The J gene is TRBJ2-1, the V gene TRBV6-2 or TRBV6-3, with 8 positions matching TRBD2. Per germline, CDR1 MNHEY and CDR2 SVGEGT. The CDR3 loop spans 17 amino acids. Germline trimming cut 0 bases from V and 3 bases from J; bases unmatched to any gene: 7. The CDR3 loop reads CASSYSFGRAFYNEQFF. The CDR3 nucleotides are TGTGCCAGCAGTTACTCCTTCGGGAGGGCGTTCTACAATGAGCAGTTCTTC.

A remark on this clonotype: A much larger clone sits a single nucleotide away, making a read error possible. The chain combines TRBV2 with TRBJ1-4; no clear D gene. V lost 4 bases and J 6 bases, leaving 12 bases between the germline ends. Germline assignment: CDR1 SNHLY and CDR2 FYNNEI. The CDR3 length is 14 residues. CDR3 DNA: TGTGCCAGCAGTGGAGACCGGGGAGATGAAAAACTGTTTTTT. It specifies CASSGDRGDEKLFF.

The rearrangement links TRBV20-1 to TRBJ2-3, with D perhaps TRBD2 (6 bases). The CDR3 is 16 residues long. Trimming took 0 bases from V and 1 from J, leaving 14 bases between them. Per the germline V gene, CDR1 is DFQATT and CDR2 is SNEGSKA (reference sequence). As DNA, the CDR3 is TGCAGTGCTAGAGATGCCGGGGCTAGCGGCACAGATACGCAGTATTTT. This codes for CSARDAGASGTDTQYF.

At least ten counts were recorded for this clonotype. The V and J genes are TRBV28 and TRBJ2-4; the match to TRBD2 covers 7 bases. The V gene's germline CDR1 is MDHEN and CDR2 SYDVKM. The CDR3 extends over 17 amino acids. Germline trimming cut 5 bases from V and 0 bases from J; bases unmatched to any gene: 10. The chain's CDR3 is CASSADSSGVAKNIQYF. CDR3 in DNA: TGTGCCAGCAGTGCCGATTCTAGCGGTGTAGCCAAAAACATTCAGTACTTC.

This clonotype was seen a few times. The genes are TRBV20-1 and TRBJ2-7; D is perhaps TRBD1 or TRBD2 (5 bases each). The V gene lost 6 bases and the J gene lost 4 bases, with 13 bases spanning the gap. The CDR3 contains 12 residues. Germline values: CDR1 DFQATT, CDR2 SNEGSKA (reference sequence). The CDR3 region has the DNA TGCAGTGCCGGGGCCGACAGTTACGAGCAGTACTTC. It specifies CSAGADSYEQYF.

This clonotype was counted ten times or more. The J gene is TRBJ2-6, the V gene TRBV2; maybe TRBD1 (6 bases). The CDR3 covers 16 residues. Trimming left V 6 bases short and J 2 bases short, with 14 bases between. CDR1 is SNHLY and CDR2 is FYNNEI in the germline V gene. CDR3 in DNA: TGTGCCAGCAGCTGGACAGTAGGCGCTGGGGCCAACGTCCTGACTTTC. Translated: CASSWTVGAGANVLTF.

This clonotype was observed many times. The CDR3, as DNA: TGTGCCAGCAGGATTGGACTAGTTGTCTACAATGAGCAGTTCTTC. Protein: CASRIGLVVYNEQFF. V is TRBV28 and J is TRBJ2-1; 7 nucleotides align to TRBD2. The CDR3 loop spans 15 amino acids. Germline CDR1 is MDHEN and CDR2 is SYDVKM. V dropped 6 bases and J dropped 3; count of bases not matched to a gene: 8.

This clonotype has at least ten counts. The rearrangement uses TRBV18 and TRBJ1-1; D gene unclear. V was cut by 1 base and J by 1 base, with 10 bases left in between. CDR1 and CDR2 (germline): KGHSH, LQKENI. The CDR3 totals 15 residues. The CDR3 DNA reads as TGTGCCAGCTCACCACTGGTACAGACGAACACTGAAGCTTTCTTT. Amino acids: CASSPLVQTNTEAFF. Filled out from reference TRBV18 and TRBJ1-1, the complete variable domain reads NAGVMQNPRHLVRRRGQEARLRCSPMKGHSHVYWYRQLPEEGLKFMVYLQKENIIDESGMPKERFSAEFPKEGPSILRIQQVVRGDSAAYFCASSPLVQTNTEAFFGQGTRLTVV.

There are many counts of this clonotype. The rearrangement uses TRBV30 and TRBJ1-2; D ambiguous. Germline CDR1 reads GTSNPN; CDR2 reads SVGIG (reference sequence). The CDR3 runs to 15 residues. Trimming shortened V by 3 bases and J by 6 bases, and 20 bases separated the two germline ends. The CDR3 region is CAWRVPGNVGNGYTF. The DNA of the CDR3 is TGTGCCTGGAGGGTCCCGGGGAACGTGGGTAATGGCTACACCTTC.

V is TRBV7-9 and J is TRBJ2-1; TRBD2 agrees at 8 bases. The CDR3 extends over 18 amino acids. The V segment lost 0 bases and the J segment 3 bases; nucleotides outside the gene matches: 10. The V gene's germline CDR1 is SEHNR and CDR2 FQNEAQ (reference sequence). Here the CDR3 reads CASSLALLGGRSYNEQFF. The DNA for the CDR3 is TGTGCCAGCAGCTTAGCCCTCCTTGGCGGGAGGAGCTACAATGAGCAGTTCTTC.

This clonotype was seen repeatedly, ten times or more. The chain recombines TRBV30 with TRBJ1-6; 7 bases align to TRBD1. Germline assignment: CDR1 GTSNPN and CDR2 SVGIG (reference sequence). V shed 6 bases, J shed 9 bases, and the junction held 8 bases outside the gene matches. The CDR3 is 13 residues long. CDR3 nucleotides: TGTGCCTGTTACAGGGGAAACGGTTCACCCCTCCACTTT. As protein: CACYRGNGSPLHF.

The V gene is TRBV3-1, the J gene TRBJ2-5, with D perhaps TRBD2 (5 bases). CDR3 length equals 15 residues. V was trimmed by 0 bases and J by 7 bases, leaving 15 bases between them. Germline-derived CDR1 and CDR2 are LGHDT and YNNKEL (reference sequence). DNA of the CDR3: TGTGCCAGCAGCCAAGATCCGGGCGAGCGGAGGACCCAGTACTTC. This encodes CASSQDPGERRTQYF.

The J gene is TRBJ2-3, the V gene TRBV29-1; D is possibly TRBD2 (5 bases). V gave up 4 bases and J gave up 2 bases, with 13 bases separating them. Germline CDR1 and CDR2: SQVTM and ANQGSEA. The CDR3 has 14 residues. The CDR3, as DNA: TGCAGCGTTGCTGGCGCGGGTCTCACAGATACGCAGTATTTT. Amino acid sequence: CSVAGAGLTDTQYF.

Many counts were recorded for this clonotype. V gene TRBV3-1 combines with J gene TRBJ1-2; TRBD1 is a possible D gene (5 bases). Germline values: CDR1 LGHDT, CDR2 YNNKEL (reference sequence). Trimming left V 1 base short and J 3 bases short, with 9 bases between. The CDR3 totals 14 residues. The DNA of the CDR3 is TGTGCCAGCAGCCAAGGACCGGGGGACTATGGCTACACCTTC. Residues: CASSQGPGDYGYTF.

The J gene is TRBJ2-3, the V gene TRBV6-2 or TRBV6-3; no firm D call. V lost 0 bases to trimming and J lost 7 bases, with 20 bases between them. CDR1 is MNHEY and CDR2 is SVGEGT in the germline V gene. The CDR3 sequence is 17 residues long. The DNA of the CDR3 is TGTGCCAGCAGTTACTCGTCTGAACCCAACGAGCTATATACGCAGTATTTT. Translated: CASSYSSEPNELYTQYF.

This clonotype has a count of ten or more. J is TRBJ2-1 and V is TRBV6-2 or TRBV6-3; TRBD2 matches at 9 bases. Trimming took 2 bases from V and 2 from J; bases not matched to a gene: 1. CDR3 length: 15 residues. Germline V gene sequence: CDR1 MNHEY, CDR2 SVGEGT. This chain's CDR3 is CASSYASGAYNEQFF. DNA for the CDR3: TGTGCCAGCAGTTACGCTAGCGGGGCCTACAATGAGCAGTTCTTC.